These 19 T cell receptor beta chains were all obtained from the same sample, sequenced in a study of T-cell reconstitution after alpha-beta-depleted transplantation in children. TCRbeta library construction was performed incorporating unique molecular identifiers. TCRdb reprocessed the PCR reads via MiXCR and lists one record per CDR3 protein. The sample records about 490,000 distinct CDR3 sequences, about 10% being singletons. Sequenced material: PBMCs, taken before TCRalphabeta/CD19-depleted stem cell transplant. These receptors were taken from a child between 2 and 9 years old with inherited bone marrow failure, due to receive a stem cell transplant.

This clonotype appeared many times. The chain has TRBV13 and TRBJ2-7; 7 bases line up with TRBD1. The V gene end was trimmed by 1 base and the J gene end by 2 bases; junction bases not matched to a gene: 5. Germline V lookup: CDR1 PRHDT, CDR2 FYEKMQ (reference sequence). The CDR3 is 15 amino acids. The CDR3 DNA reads TGTGCCAGCAGCTTAGAACAGGGGAGACCCTACGAGCAGTACTTC. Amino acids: CASSLEQGRPYEQYF.

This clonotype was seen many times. CDR3: CAISEYAVSYEQYF. CDR3 nucleotide sequence: TGTGCCATCAGTGAGTACGCCGTCTCCTACGAGCAGTACTTC. The chain is built from TRBV10-3 and TRBJ2-7; D is ambiguous. CDR3 length: 14 amino acids. Germline values: CDR1 ENHRY, CDR2 SYGVKD. With 1 base removed from V and 0 bases from J, the gap between germline ends came to 7 bases.

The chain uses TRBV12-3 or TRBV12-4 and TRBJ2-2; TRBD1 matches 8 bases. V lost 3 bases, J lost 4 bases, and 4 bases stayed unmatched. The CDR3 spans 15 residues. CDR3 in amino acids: CASSFVTGVTGELFF. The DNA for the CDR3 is TGTGCCAGCAGTTTCGTGACAGGGGTCACCGGGGAGCTGTTTTTT.

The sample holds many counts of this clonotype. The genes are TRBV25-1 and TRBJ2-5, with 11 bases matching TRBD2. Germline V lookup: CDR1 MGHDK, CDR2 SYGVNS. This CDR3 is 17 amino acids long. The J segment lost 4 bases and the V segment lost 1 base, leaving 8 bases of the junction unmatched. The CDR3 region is CASSEWASGRSSETQYF. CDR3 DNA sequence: TGTGCCAGCAGTGAATGGGCTAGCGGGAGGAGTTCAGAGACCCAGTACTTC. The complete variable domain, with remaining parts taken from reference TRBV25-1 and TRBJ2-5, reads EADIYQTPRYLVIGTGKKITLECSQTMGHDKMYWYQQDPGMELHLIHYSYGVNSTEKGDLSSESTVSRIRTEHFPLTLESARPSHTSQYLCASSEWASGRSSETQYFGPGTRLLVL.

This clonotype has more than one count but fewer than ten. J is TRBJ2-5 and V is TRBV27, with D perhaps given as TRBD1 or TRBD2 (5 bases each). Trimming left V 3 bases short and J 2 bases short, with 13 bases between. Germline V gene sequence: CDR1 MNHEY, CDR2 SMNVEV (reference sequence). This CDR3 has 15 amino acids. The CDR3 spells CASSFQGRGQETQYF. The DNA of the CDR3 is TGTGCCAGCAGTTTCCAGGGAAGAGGGCAAGAGACCCAGTACTTC.

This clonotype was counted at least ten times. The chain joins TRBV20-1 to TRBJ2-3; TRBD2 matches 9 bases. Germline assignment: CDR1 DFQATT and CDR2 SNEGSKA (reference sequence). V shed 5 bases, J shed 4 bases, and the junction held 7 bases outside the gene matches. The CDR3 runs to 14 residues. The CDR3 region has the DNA TGCAGTGCTCAAACCGGGACTAGCTCAGATACGCAGTATTTT. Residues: CSAQTGTSSDTQYF.

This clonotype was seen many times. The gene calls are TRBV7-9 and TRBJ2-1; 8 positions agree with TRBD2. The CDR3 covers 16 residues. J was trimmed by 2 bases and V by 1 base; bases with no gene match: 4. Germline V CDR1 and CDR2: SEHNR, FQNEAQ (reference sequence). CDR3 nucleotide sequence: TGTGCCAGCAGCTTAGGCGGCGGGAGGACCTACAATGAGCAGTTCTTC. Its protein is CASSLGGGRTYNEQFF.

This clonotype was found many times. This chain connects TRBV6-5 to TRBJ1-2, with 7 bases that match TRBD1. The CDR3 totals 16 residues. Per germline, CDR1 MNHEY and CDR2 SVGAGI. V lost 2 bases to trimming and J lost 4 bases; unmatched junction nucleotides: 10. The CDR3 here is CASSYDRVTTLYGYTF. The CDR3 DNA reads TGTGCCAGCAGTTACGACAGGGTGACGACTCTCTATGGCTACACCTTC.

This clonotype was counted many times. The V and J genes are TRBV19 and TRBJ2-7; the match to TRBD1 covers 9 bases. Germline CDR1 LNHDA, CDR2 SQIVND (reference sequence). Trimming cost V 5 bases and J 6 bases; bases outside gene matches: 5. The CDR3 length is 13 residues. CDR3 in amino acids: CASSAGQGSEQYF. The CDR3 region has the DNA TGTGCCAGTAGTGCGGGACAGGGTAGCGAGCAGTACTTC.

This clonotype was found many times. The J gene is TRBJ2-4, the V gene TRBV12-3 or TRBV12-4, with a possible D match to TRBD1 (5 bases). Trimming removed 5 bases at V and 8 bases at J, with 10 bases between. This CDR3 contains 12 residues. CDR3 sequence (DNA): TGTGCCAGCAGTCCCCTGGGGCACATTCAGTACTTC. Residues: CASSPLGHIQYF.

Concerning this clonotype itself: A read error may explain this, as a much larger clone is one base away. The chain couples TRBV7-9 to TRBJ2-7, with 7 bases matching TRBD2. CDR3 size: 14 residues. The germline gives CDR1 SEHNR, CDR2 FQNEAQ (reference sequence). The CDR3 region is CTSSLGTLGGEQYF. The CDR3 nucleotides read TGTACCAGCAGCCTCGGGACCCTCGGGGGGGAGCAGTACTTC.

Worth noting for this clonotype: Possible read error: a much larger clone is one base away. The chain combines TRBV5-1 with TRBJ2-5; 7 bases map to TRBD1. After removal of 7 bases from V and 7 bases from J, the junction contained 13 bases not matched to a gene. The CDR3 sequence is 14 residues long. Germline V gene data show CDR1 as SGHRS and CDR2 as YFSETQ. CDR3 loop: CASGPPTGTVTQYF. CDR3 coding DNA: TGCGCCAGCGGACCACCCACGGGGACAGTGACCCAGTACTTC.

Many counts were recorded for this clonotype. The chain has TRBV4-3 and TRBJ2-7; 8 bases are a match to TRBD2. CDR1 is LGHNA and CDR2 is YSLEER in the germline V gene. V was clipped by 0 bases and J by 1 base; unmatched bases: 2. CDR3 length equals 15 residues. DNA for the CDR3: TGCGCCAGCAGCCAAGAAACGGGGGGGTCCTACGAGCAGTACTTC. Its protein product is CASSQETGGSYEQYF.

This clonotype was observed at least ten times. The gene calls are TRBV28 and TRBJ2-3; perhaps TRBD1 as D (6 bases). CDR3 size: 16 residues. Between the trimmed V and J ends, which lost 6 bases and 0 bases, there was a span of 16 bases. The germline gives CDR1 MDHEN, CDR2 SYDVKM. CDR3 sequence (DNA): TGTGCCAGCAGCTCCAGGGGAGTCGCTAGCACAGATACGCAGTATTTT. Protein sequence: CASSSRGVASTDTQYF.

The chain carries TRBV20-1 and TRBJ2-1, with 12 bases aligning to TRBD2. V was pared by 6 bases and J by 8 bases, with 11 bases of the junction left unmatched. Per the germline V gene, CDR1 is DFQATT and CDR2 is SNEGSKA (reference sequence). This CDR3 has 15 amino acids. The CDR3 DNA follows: TGCAGTGCCCTTAGACTAGCGGGAGACGACGATGAGCAGTTCTTC. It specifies CSALRLAGDDDEQFF.

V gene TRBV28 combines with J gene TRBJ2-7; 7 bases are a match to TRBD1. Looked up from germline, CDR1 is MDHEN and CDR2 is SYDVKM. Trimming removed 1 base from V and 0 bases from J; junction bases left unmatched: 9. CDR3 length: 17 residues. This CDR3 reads CASSLSGAGQVSYEQYF. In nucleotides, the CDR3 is TGTGCCAGCAGTTTATCTGGGGCTGGACAGGTCTCCTACGAGCAGTACTTC. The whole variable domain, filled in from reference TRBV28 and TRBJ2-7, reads DVKVTQSSRYLVKRTGEKVFLECVQDMDHENMFWYRQDPGLGLRLIYFSYDVKMKEKGDIPEGYSVSREKKERFSLILESASTNQTSMYLCASSLSGAGQVSYEQYFGPGTRLTVT.

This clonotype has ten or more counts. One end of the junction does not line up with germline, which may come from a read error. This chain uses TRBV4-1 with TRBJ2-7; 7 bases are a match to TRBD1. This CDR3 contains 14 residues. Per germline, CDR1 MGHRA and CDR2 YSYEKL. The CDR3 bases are TGCGCCAGCAGCCTACGAGAGGACAGGTTCCACTTAAACTTC. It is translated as CASSLREDRFHLNF.

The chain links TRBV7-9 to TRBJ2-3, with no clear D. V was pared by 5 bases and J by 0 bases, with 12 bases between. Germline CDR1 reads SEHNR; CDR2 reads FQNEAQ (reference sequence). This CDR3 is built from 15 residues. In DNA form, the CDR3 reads TGTGCCAGCAGCGAAGGGATGTCCAGCACAGATACGCAGTATTTT. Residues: CASSEGMSSTDTQYF.

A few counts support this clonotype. CDR3 sequence (DNA): TGTGCCAGCAGCTCGCTTATGATAGCCCCAGATACGCAGTATTTT. This encodes CASSSLMIAPDTQYF. The V and J genes are TRBV11-2 and TRBJ2-3; D is uncertain. Trimming took off 4 bases at V and 4 bases at J, with 15 bases between the two ends. The CDR3 consists of 15 residues. Germline CDR1 SGHAT, CDR2 FQNNGV.